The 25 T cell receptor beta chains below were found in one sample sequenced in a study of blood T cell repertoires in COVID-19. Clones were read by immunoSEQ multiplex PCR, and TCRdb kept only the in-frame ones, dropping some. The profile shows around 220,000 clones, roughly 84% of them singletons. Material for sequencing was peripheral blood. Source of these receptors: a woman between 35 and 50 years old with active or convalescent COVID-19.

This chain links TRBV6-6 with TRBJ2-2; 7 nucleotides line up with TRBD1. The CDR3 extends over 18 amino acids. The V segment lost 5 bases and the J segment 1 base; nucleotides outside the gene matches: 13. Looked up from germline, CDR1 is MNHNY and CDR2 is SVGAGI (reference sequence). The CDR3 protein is CASSRPPPGQLNTGELFF. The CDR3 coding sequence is TGTGCCAGCAGTCGCCCGCCACCGGGACAGCTGAACACCGGGGAGCTGTTTTTT.

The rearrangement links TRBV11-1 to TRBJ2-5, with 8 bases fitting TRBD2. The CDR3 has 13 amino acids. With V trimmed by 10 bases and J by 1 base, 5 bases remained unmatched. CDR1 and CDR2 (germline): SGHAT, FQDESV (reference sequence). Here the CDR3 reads CATRGGFQETQYF. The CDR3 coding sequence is TGTGCCACCCGGGGGGGGTTCCAAGAGACCCAGTACTTC.

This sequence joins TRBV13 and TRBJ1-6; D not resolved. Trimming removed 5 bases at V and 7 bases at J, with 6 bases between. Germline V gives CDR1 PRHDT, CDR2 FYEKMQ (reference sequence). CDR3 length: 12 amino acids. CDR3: CASSARNSPLHF. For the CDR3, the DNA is TGTGCCAGCAGCGCCCGGAATTCACCCCTCCACTTT. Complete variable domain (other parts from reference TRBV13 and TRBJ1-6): AAGVIQSPRHLIKEKRETATLKCYPIPRHDTVYWYQQGPGQDPQFLISFYEKMQSDKGSIPDRFSAQQFSDYHSELNMSSLELGDSALYFCASSARNSPLHFGNGTRLTVT.

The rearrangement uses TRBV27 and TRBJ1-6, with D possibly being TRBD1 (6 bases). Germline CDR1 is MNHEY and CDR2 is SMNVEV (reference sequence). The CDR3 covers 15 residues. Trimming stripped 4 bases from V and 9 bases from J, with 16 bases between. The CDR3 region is CASSWGQSGASPLHF. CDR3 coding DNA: TGTGCCAGCAGTTGGGGACAAAGTGGGGCTTCACCCCTCCACTTT.

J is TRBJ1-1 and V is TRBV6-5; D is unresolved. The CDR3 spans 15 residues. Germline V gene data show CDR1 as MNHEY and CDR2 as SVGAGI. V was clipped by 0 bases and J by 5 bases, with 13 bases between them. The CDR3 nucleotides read TGTGCCAGCAGTTACTCGGGGAGTCTGAGGACTGAAGCTTTCTTT. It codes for CASSYSGSLRTEAFF.

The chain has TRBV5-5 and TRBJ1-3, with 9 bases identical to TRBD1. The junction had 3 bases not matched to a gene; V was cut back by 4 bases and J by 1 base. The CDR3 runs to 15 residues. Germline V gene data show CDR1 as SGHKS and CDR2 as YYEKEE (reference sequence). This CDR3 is CASSPGQGSGNTIYF. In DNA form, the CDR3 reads TGTGCCAGCAGCCCCGGACAGGGGTCTGGAAACACCATATATTTT.

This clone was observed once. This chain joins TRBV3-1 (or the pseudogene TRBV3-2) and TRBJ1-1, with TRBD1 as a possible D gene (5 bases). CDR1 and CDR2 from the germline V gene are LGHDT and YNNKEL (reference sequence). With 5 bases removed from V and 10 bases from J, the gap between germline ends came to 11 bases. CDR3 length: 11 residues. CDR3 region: CASSSGTGAFF. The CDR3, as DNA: TGTGCCAGCAGCAGCGGGACGGGAGCTTTCTTT.

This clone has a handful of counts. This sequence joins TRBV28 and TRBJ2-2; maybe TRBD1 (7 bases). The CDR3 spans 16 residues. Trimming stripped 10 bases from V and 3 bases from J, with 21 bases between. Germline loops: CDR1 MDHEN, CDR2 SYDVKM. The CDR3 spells CATPTFRGADTGELFF. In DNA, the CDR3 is TGTGCCACCCCGACGTTCAGGGGGGCCGACACCGGGGAGCTGTTTTTT.

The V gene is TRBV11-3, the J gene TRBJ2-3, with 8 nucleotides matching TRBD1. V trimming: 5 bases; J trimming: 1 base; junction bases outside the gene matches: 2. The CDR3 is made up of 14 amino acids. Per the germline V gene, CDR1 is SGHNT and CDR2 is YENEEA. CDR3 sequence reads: CASSPGGGTDTQYF. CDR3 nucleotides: TGTGCCAGCAGCCCAGGGGGCGGCACAGATACGCAGTATTTT.

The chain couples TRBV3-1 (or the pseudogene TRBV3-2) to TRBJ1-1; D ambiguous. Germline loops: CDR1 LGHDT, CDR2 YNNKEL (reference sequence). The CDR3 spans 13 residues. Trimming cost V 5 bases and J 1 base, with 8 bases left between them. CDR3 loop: CASSLSGNTEAFF. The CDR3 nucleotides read TGTGCCAGCAGCTTAAGCGGGAACACTGAAGCTTTCTTT.

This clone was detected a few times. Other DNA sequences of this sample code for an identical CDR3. The CDR3 nucleotides are TGTGCCAGCAGCGTAGGGGCGGGCACTGAAGCTTTCTTT. It encodes CASSVGAGTEAFF. The V gene is TRBV9, the J gene TRBJ1-1; D is uncertain. The CDR3 runs 13 residues. Germline CDR1 and CDR2: SGDLS and YYNGEE. V was trimmed by 0 bases and J by 4 bases, leaving 7 bases between them.

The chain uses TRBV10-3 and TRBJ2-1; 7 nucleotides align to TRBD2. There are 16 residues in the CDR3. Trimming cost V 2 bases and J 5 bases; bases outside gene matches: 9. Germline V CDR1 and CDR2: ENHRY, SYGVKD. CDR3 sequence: CAISEVGGAGDNEQFF. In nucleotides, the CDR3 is TGTGCCATCAGTGAGGTCGGTGGGGCGGGGGACAATGAGCAGTTCTTC.

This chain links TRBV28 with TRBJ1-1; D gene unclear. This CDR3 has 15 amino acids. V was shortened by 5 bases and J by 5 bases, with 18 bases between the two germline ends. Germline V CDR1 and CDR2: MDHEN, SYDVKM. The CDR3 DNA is TGTGCCAGCAGTCTTGGTTGGAGGAGAAGGACTGAAGCTTTCTTT. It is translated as CASSLGWRRRTEAFF.

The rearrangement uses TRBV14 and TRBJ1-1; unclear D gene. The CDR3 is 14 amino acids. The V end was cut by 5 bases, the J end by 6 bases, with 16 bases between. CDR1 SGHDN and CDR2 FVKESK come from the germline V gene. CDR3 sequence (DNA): TGTGCCAGCAGCTCTCAAGGTAGCGGGGCTGAAGCTTTCTTT. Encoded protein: CASSSQGSGAEAFF.

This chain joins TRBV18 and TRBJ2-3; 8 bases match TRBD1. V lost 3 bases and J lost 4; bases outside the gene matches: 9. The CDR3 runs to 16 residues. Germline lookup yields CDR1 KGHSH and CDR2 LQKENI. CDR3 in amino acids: CASSPRRQGNADTQYF. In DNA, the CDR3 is TGTGCCAGCTCACCCCGGAGACAGGGGAACGCAGATACGCAGTATTTT.

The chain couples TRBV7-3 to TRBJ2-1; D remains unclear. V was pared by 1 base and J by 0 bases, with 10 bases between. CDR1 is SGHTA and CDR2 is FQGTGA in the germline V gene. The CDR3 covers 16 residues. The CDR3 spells CASSLSETSSYNEQFF. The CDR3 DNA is TGTGCCAGCAGCTTAAGTGAAACAAGCTCCTACAATGAGCAGTTCTTC.

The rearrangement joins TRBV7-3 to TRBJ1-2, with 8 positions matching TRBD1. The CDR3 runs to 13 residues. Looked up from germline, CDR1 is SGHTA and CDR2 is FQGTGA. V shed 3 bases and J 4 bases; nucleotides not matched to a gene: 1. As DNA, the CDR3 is TGTGCCAGCAGCTTCACAGGGGGCTATGGCTACACCTTC. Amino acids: CASSFTGGYGYTF.

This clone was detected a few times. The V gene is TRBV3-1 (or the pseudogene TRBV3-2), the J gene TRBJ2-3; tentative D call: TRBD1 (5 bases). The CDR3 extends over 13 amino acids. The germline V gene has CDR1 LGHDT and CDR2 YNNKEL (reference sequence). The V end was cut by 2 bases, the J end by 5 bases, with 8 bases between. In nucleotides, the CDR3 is TGTGCCAGCAGCCAAAGGGGCAGAGATACGCAGTATTTT. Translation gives CASSQRGRDTQYF.

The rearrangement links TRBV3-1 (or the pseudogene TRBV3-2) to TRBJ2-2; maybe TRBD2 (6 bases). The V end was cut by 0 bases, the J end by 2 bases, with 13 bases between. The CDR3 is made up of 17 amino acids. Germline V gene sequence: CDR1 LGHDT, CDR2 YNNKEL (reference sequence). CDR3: CASSQEVLASNTGELFF. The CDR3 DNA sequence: TGTGCCAGCAGCCAAGAGGTTCTAGCGAGTAACACCGGGGAGCTGTTTTTT.

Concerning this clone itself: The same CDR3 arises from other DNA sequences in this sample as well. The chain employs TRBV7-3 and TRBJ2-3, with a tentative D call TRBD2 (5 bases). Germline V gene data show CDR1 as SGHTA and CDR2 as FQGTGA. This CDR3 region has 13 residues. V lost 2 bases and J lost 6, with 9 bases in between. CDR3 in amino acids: CASSLAGRDTQYF. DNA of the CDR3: TGTGCCAGCAGCTTAGCGGGCCGGGATACGCAGTATTTT.

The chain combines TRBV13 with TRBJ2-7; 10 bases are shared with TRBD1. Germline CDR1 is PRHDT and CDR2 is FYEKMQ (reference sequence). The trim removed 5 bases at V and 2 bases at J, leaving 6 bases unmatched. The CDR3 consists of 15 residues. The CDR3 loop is CASSRDRGGTYEQYV. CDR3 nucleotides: TGTGCCAGCAGCCGGGACAGGGGAGGGACCTACGAGCAGTACGTC.

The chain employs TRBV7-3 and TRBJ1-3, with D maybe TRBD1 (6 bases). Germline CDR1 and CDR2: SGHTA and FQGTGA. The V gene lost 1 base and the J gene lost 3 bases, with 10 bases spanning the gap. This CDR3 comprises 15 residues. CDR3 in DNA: TGTGCCAGCAGCTTAAGGTCAGGGGTTGGAAACACCATATATTTT. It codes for CASSLRSGVGNTIYF.

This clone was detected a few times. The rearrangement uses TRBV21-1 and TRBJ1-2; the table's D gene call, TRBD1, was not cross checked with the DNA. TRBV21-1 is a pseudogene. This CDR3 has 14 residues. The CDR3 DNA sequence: TGTGCCAGCAGTCGACAGGGAATCAGCTATGGCTACACCTTC. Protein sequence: CASSRQGISYGYTF.

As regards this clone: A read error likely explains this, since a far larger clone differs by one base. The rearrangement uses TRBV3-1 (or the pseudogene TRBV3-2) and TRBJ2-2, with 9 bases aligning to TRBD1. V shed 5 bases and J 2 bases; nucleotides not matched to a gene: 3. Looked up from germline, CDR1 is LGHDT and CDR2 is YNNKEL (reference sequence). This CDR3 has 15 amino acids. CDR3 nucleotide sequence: TGTGCCAGCAGCTGGACAGGGGCCAACACCGGGGAGCTGTTTTTT. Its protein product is CASSWTGANTGELFF.

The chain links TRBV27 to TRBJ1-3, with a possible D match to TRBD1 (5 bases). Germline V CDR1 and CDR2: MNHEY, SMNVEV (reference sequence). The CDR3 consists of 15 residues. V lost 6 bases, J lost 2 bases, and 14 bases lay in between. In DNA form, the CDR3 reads TGTGCCAGCAGGCCCTCGGGGGGGGCTGGAAACACCATATATTTT. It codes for CASRPSGGAGNTIYF.